This passage covers 5 T cell receptor beta chains from one sample sequenced in a study of CDR3 diversity in severe acne. MiXCR, applied by TCRdb to the PCR reads, yields one record per CDR3 protein. The sample has about 76,000 distinct CDR3 sequences, under 60% seen once. The sample consisted of blood. These receptors all stem from a male donor in good health, without acne.

CDR3: CASSETRDYEQYF. Here the CDR3 DNA reads TGTGCCAGCAGTGAAACTAGGGACTACGAGCAGTACTTC. The rearrangement joins TRBV7-3 to TRBJ2-7; D might be TRBD2 (5 bases). Looked up from germline, CDR1 is SGHTA and CDR2 is FQGTGA. V lost 6 bases and J 3 bases, leaving 12 bases between the germline ends. The CDR3 loop spans 13 amino acids. Based on the CDR3 plus reference TRBV7-3 and TRBJ2-7, the full variable domain is GAGVSQTPSNKVTEKGKYVELRCDPISGHTALYWYRQSLGQGPEFLIYFQGTGAADDSGLPNDRFFAVRPEGSVSTLKIQRTERGDSAVYLCASSETRDYEQYFGPGTRLTVT.

The rearrangement links TRBV5-5 to TRBJ2-7; D is possibly TRBD2 (6 bases). The V and J ends lost 0 bases and 5 bases respectively, with 15 bases between them. Germline values: CDR1 SGHKS, CDR2 YYEKEE (reference sequence). The CDR3 length is 15 residues. As DNA, the CDR3 is TGTGCCAGCAGCTTGGCGCAGGGTGGGACTGACGAGCAGTACTTC. This translates into CASSLAQGGTDEQYF. Variable domain in full (rest from reference TRBV5-5 and TRBJ2-7): DAGVTQSPTHLIKTRGQQVTLRCSPISGHKSVSWYQQVLGQGPQFIFQYYEKEERGRGNFPDRFSARQFPNYSSELNVNALLLGDSALYLCASSLAQGGTDEQYFGPGTRLTVT.

This clonotype occurred a few times. The rearrangement joins TRBV4-2 to TRBJ1-2, with 9 positions matching TRBD1. The ends lost 4 bases at V and 0 bases at J; junction bases unmatched: 3. CDR3 size: 15 residues. Germline CDR1 and CDR2: LGHNA and YNFKEQ. CDR3 residues: CASSLRTGANYGYTF. In nucleotides, the CDR3 is TGTGCCAGCAGCCTCCGGACAGGGGCTAACTATGGCTACACCTTC.

The chain recombines TRBV5-4 with TRBJ2-7; weak D call: TRBD1 (6 bases). Germline values: CDR1 SGHNT, CDR2 YYREEE (reference sequence). The CDR3 runs to 12 residues. The V end lost 7 bases, the J end lost 7 bases, and 15 bases lay between the germline ends. DNA for the CDR3: TGTGCCAGCCCAGGGGTGTCGGGAGAGCAGTACTTC. Protein: CASPGVSGEQYF.

Concerning this clonotype: Because it lacks the conserved phenylalanine or tryptophan at the end, this CDR3 is likely a read error. No DNA is shown, since the ends of the CDR3 on it are uncertain; the CDR3 is the one TCRdb lists. This sequence joins TRBV20-1 and TRBJ1-4; the table's TRBD1 call for D was not verified on the DNA. The CDR3 adds up to 9 amino acids, both ends counted. Germline V lookup: CDR1 DFQATT, CDR2 SNEGSKA (reference sequence). The CDR3 region is CSPGIPREV.